This is a list of T cell receptor beta chains from one sample in a study of T cell responses to AZD1222 COVID-19 vaccine. This table comes from immunoSEQ multiplex PCR, and its TCRdb copy is limited to in-frame clones, with some not included. Among about 75,000 clones, about 91% were seen once, and the ten largest hold 9% to 10%. Sequencing used peripheral blood, obtained 28 days after the second dose of the MenACWY control vaccine. These receptors all stem from an adult who received the MenACWY meningococcal vaccine as a control. CDR3s include the opening cysteine and the closing phenylalanine or tryptophan. Fields, in order: CDR3 DNA, CDR3 protein, J gene, clone size, V gene, D gene. A D gene is named only where the DNA matches it firmly. Clone size, where shown, is once, few, many, or a class for clones that have expanded.

TGTGCTAGTGGTTTGACGGGAATGGAGACCCAGTACTTC,CASGLTGMETQYF,TRBJ2-5,.,TRBV12-5,.
TGTGCCTGGGGCCGAACTCGAATCCAGTACTTC,CAWGRTRIQYF,TRBJ2-5,.,TRBV30,.
TGTGCCAGCAGCCCCGCTGGGGCCAACGTCCTGACTTTC,CASSPAGANVLTF,TRBJ2-6,.,TRBV7-7,.
TGCGCCAGCGGACCTACAGGGGAAAATTCACCCCTCCACTTT,CASGPTGENSPLHF,TRBJ1-6,.,TRBV5-1,TRBD1
TGTGCCAGCAGCCAACTACGGGGACGCACAGATACGCAGTATTTT,CASSQLRGRTDTQYF,TRBJ2-3,.,TRBV14,.
TGTGCCATCAGCGGGACTTCTGGCTACACCTTC,CAISGTSGYTF,TRBJ1-2,.,TRBV10-3,.
TGTGCCAGCAGCCAAGATGATCGGAGGGCGGGTGAGCAGTTCTTC,CASSQDDRRAGEQFF,TRBJ2-1,.,TRBV3-1/TRBV3-2,.
TGTGCCAGCAGTTGGATTCCAGGGCCTAACTATGGCTACACCTTC,CASSWIPGPNYGYTF,TRBJ1-2,.,TRBV6-4,.
TGTGCCAGCACCCGAGGGGTAACTGAAGCTTTCTTT,CASTRGVTEAFF,TRBJ1-1,few,TRBV7-9,.
TGTGCCAGCAGTCCGGGACAGGGTGCGGGCTACACCTTC,CASSPGQGAGYTF,TRBJ1-2,.,TRBV6-6,TRBD1
TGTGCCAGCAGTGATCGGGCGGGTTGGGCAGATACGCAGTATTTT,CASSDRAGWADTQYF,TRBJ2-3,.,TRBV6-1,.
TGCGCCAGCAGCCAGCACAGTGGACCTCGTAGCTACACCTTC,CASSQHSGPRSYTF,TRBJ1-2,.,TRBV4-1,.
TGTGCCAGCTCCCGGACACCCTATGAAGCTTTCTTT,CASSRTPYEAFF,TRBJ1-1,.,TRBV18,.
TGTGCCACTTCGGTAGTGTCCTCCTACAATGAGCAGTTCTTC,CATSVVSSYNEQFF,TRBJ2-1,.,TRBV27,.
TGTGCCAGCGAACCGGGACAAAGGTACGGCGCTGAAGCTTTCTTT,CASEPGQRYGAEAFF,TRBJ1-1,.,TRBV3-1/TRBV3-2,.
TGTCCTTTGCAATGCTGGGTAAGGAACACTGAAGCTTTCTTT,CPLQCWVRNTEAFF,TRBJ1-1,.,TRBV5-4,.